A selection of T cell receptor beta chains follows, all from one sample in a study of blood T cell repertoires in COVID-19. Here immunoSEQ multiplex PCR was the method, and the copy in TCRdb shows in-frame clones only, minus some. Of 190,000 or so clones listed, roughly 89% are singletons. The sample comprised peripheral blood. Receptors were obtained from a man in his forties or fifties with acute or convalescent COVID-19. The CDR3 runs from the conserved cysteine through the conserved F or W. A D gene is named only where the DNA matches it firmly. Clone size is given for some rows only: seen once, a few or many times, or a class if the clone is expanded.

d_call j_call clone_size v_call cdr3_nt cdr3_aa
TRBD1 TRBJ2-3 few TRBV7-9 TGTGCCAGCAGCTCCGACCGGGACAGGGGGTGGGATACGCAGTATTTT CASSSDRDRGWDTQYF
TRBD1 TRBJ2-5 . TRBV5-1 TGCGCCAGCAGCCCGGGACAGGCTAACCAAGAGACCCAGTACTTC CASSPGQANQETQYF
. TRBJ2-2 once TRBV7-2 TGTGCCAGCAGCTTAGCGGTCGGCAGGGGGGCCGGGGAGCTGTTTTTT CASSLAVGRGAGELFF
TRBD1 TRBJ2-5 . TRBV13 TGTGCCAGCAGGCGGACAGGGGGCGTAGAGACCCAGTACTTC CASRRTGGVETQYF
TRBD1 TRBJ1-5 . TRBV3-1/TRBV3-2 TGTGCCAGCAGCCGGGACAGGGCTCAGCCCCAGCATTTT CASSRDRAQPQHF
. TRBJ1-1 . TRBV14 TGTGCCAGCAGCCAAGATTTGGGGAGCATGAACACTGAAGCTTTCTTT CASSQDLGSMNTEAFF
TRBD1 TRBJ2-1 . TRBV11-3 TGTGCCAGCAGCCTAACAGGGGCTGGTGAGCAGTTCTTC CASSLTGAGEQFF
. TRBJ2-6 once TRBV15 TGTGCCACCAGGCGGGGTGACGGGGCCAACGTCCTGACTTTC CATRRGDGANVLTF
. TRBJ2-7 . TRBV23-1 TGCGCCAGCAGTCAATGGCAGGGAACATACGAGCAGTACTTC CASSQWQGTYEQYF
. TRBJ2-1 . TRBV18 TGTGCCAGCTCATCCCAGGAGACAGGGAGGTCCTACAATGAGCAGTTCTTC CASSSQETGRSYNEQFF
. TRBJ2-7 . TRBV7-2 TGTGCCAGCAGCTCACGGCTCACCCAGGGCTACGAGCAGTACTTC CASSSRLTQGYEQYF
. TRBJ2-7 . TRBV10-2 TGCGCCACCTCCTTAGGAAGGAGTAGGCTTAACGAGCAGTACTTC CATSLGRSRLNEQYF
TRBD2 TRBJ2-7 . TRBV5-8 TGTGCCAGCAGCACGGGACTATACAGCTCCTACGAGCAGTACTTC CASSTGLYSSYEQYF
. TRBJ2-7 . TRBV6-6 TGTGCCAGCAGTTACTCGCGGGTGCGGTCCTACGAGCAGTACTTC CASSYSRVRSYEQYF
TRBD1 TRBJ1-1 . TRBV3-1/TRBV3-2 TGTGCCAGCAGCCAAGGGGACAGGGATGCTTTCTTT CASSQGDRDAFF
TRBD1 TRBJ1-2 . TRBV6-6 TGTGCCAGCAGTTACGCGGGACAGCTCTATGGCTACACCTTC CASSYAGQLYGYTF
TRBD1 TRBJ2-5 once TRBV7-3 TGTGCCAGCAGCTCCGGACAGGGCCCACAAGAGACCCAGTACTTC CASSSGQGPQETQYF
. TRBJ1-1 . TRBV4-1 TGCGCCAGCAGCCAAGCAGGGTGGGGGCAAAACACTGAAGCTTTCTTT CASSQAGWGQNTEAFF
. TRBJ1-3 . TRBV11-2 TGTGCCAGCAGCCCTCAAACAGGGACGTCTGGAAACACCATATATTTT CASSPQTGTSGNTIYF
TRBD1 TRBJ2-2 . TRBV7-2 TGTGCCAGCAGCTCGGACAGGCCCGGGGAGCTGTTTTTT CASSSDRPGELFF
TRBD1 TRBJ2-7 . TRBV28 TGTGCCAGCAGCCTGTTCTGGCAGGGGGCCTACGAGCAGTACTTC CASSLFWQGAYEQYF
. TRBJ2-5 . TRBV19 TGTGCCAGTAGTATGGGTTCAAGAGGGCAGACCCAGTACTTC CASSMGSRGQTQYF
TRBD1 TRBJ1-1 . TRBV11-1 TGTGCCAGCAGCTTGAACAGGGGGTATGGTGAAGCTTTCTTT CASSLNRGYGEAFF
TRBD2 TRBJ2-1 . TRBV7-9 TGTGCCAGCAGCGGACCGGGACTAGCGGGGGGCCGGATCTACAATGAGCAGTTCTTC CASSGPGLAGGRIYNEQFF
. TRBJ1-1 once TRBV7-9 TGTGCCAGCAGTCGGGAGGGAGGAACTGAAGCTTTCTTT CASSREGGTEAFF
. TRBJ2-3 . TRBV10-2 TGCGCCAGCAGTGATTTAGATATGGGCGGGACCACAGATACGCAGTATTTT CASSDLDMGGTTDTQYF
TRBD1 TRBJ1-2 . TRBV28 TGTGCCAGCAGAAGGGACAGGGTTAACTATGGCTACACCTTC CASRRDRVNYGYTF
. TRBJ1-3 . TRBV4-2 TGTGCCAGCAGCCAGCCACAGGGAGACTCTGGAAACACCATATATTTT CASSQPQGDSGNTIYF
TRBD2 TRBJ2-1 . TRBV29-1 TGCAGCGTTGGACTAGCGGGTGCCTACAATGAGCAGTTCTTC CSVGLAGAYNEQFF
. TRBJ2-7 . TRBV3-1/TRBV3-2 TGTGCCAGCAGCCAACTGGGGGCTGGCATCGAGTACTTC CASSQLGAGIEYF
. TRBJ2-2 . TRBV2 TGTGCCAGCAGTGACATGACTTTCACCGGGGAGCTGTTTTTT CASSDMTFTGELFF
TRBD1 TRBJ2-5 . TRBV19 TGTGCCAGTAGTATGAGGGGGCGAGTGGAACAAGAGACCCAGTACTTC CASSMRGRVEQETQYF
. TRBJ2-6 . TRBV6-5 TGTGCCAGCAGTCCTTACATGTCTGGGGCCAACGTCCTGACTTTC CASSPYMSGANVLTF
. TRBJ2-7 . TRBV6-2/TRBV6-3 TGTGCCAGCAGTTCTACTTCCTACGAGCAGTACTTC CASSSTSYEQYF
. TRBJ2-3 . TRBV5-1 TGCGCCAGCAGCTCACGACAGAACACAGATACGCAGTATTTT CASSSRQNTDTQYF
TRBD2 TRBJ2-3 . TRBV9 TGTGCCAGCAGCGTAGCAGCGGGGGCCAGCACAGATACGCAGTATTTT CASSVAAGASTDTQYF